The 14 T cell receptor beta chains listed next were all sequenced from one sample in a study of early T cells in non-severe SARS-CoV-2 infection. TCRdb independently ran MiXCR on the 5' RACE reads; one entry per CDR3 protein. The data show fewer than 65,000 distinct CDR3 sequences, 10% seen once. The sequenced material came from whole blood. All receptors derive from an adult who was a healthcare worker with PCR-confirmed SARS-CoV-2 infection or an uninfected control (not recorded which).

This clonotype came up many times. The rearrangement uses TRBV6-5 and TRBJ1-4; D unclear. Germline CDR1 and CDR2: MNHEY and SVGAGI. The CDR3 is made up of 14 amino acids. Trimming left V 0 bases short and J 5 bases short, with 7 bases between. This CDR3 reads CASSYSYRNEKLFF. The CDR3 coding sequence is TGTGCCAGCAGTTACTCGTACCGAAATGAAAAACTGTTTTTT.

This clonotype appeared a few times. The chain uses TRBV7-2 and TRBJ2-3, with 12 bases aligning to TRBD2. CDR3 size: 15 residues. Germline V CDR1 and CDR2: SGHTA, FQGNSA. Trimming removed 2 bases from V and 5 bases from J; junction bases left unmatched: 2. CDR3 amino acids: CASSLRLAGVDTQYF. CDR3 bases: TGTGCCAGCAGCTTACGACTAGCGGGAGTAGATACGCAGTATTTT.

This clonotype turned up a few times. This chain joins TRBV9 and TRBJ2-7, with a possible D match to TRBD2 (6 bases). The CDR3 is 13 amino acids. Trimming pared 8 bases from V and 1 base from J, leaving 13 bases between. Germline CDR1 SGDLS, CDR2 YYNGEE. Here the CDR3 DNA reads TGTGCCAGTGGGCGGGGAAGATCCTACGAGCAGTACTTC. Protein: CASGRGRSYEQYF. The variable domain in full, with the rest retrieved from reference TRBV9 and TRBJ2-7, is DSGVTQTPKHLITATGQRVTLRCSPRSGDLSVYWYQQSLDQGLQFLIQYYNGEERAKGNILERFSAQQFPDLHSELNLSSLELGDSALYFCASGRGRSYEQYFGPGTRLTVT.

This clonotype turned up a few times. The CDR3 nucleotides are TGCGCCAGCAGCCTTCGAAAGCCTAGCGCAGATACGCAGTATTTT. This gives the protein CASSLRKPSADTQYF. The chain uses TRBV4-3 and TRBJ2-3; D is perhaps TRBD2 (6 bases). The CDR3 runs to 15 residues. Trimming removed 4 bases from V and 4 bases from J, with 15 bases in between. Germline V lookup: CDR1 LGHNA, CDR2 YSLEER.

The sample holds many counts of this clonotype. The genes are TRBV13 and TRBJ2-3; 8 positions agree with TRBD2. There are 15 residues in the CDR3. Germline values: CDR1 PRHDT, CDR2 FYEKMQ (reference sequence). After removal of 1 base from V and 2 bases from J, the junction contained 2 bases not matched to a gene. The CDR3 region has the DNA TGTGCCAGCAGCTTAGTAGCGGGGTTCACAGATACGCAGTATTTT. Protein product: CASSLVAGFTDTQYF. The variable domain in full, with the rest retrieved from reference TRBV13 and TRBJ2-3, is AAGVIQSPRHLIKEKRETATLKCYPIPRHDTVYWYQQGPGQDPQFLISFYEKMQSDKGSIPDRFSAQQFSDYHSELNMSSLELGDSALYFCASSLVAGFTDTQYFGPGTRLTVL.

The table lists this clonotype with many counts. The chain joins TRBV24-1 to TRBJ2-2; D perhaps matches TRBD2 (5 bases). Per germline, CDR1 KGHDR and CDR2 SFDVKD. The V gene lost 0 bases and the J gene lost 4 bases, with 20 bases spanning the gap. The CDR3 has 19 amino acids. The DNA of the CDR3 is TGTGCCACCAGTGATTTGTCCCTGACTGGCGGAGGAACCACCGGGGAGCTGTTTTTT. Amino acid sequence: CATSDLSLTGGGTTGELFF.

The chain uses TRBV20-1 and TRBJ1-1, with 9 bases aligning to TRBD1. The J segment lost 1 base and the V segment lost 6 bases, leaving 12 bases of the junction unmatched. The germline gives CDR1 DFQATT, CDR2 SNEGSKA (reference sequence). This CDR3 region has 16 residues. CDR3 sequence: CSARGRTGASNTEAFF. DNA of the CDR3: TGCAGTGCCCGCGGCAGGACAGGGGCCTCGAACACTGAAGCTTTCTTT.

This clonotype was observed a few times. This chain uses TRBV5-1 with TRBJ2-1, with a possible D match to TRBD1 (5 bases). Trimming took off 0 bases at V and 7 bases at J, with 17 bases between the two ends. The germline gives CDR1 SGHRS, CDR2 YFSETQ. The CDR3 is made up of 16 amino acids. This CDR3 reads CASSLVRLGAENEQFF. The DNA of the CDR3 is TGCGCCAGCAGCTTGGTTAGGCTAGGGGCGGAAAATGAGCAGTTCTTC.

Only a few counts were recorded for this clonotype. The genes are TRBV29-1 and TRBJ2-7; the match to TRBD2 covers 13 bases. The ends lost 6 bases at V and 0 bases at J; junction bases unmatched: 2. The germline gives CDR1 SQVTM, CDR2 ANQGSEA. CDR3 size: 14 residues. CDR3 amino acids: CSVGLAGSSYEQYF. The CDR3 DNA reads TGCAGCGTGGGACTAGCGGGGAGCTCCTACGAGCAGTACTTC.

V and J are TRBV29-1 and TRBJ2-7; TRBD1 matches 9 bases. CDR3 size: 14 residues. With V trimmed by 8 bases and J by 2 bases, 10 bases remained unmatched. Germline CDR1 and CDR2: SQVTM and ANQGSEA. The DNA of the CDR3 is TGCAGCTCGGAGAAGAGACAGGGGGCCTACGAGCAGTACTTC. Its protein product is CSSEKRQGAYEQYF.

In this sample, this clonotype turned up many times. V and J are TRBV5-1 and TRBJ1-1, with D possibly TRBD1 on 5 matching bases. Germline V CDR1 and CDR2: SGHRS, YFSETQ. The ends were cut back, 4 bases at V and 1 base at J, with 8 bases in the middle. The CDR3 is 13 residues long. The chain's CDR3 is CASSDRQNTEAFF. The CDR3 DNA follows: TGCGCCAGCAGCGACAGACAGAACACTGAAGCTTTCTTT.

At least ten counts were recorded for this clonotype. This chain links TRBV7-6 with TRBJ2-1; D may be TRBD1 (5 bases). The CDR3 is made up of 12 amino acids. Trimming took off 3 bases at V and 9 bases at J, with 9 bases between the two ends. CDR1 and CDR2 from the germline V gene are SGHVS and FNYEAQ. In DNA, the CDR3 is TGTGCCAGCAGCTTGCAGGGTACTGAGCAGTTCTTC. Translating gives CASSLQGTEQFF.

This clonotype was found many times. The rearrangement joins TRBV5-6 to TRBJ2-7; D perhaps matches TRBD1 (6 bases). The length of the CDR3 is 14 residues. With 0 bases removed from V and 2 bases from J, the gap between germline ends came to 9 bases. CDR1 SGHDT and CDR2 YYEEEE come from the germline V gene. DNA for the CDR3: TGTGCCAGCAGCTTGGCGGACAGTCCCTACGAGCAGTACTTC. The encoded protein is CASSLADSPYEQYF.

This clonotype was counted between two and nine times. The chain uses TRBV30 and TRBJ1-2, with no clear D. V lost 4 bases to trimming and J lost 2 bases, with 5 bases between them. This CDR3 has 11 residues. CDR1 and CDR2 (germline): GTSNPN, SVGIG (reference sequence). In DNA form, the CDR3 reads TGTGCCTGGACGAGGAACTATGGCTACACCTTC. Protein product: CAWTRNYGYTF.